One and the same sample provided the 11 T cell receptor beta chains below, sequenced in a study of cytomegalovirus exposure and HLA in healthy donors. PCR involved 60 Vbeta and 13 Jbeta primers. Sequencing used immunoSEQ multiplex PCR; TCRdb keeps in-frame clones, though not all of them. The top ten clones hold approximately 1.5% of a sample with over 45,000 clones, 75% to 80% of them seen once. Sequences were obtained from PBMCs. These receptor sequences come from a female donor in good health and CMV-seronegative.

The rearrangement links TRBV18 to TRBJ1-1; TRBD1 aligns across 12 bases. The CDR3 sequence is 18 residues long. The J segment lost 2 bases and the V segment lost 3 bases, leaving 10 bases of the junction unmatched. Germline loops: CDR1 KGHSH, CDR2 LQKENI. CDR3 protein: CASSPLGGTGGGNTEAFF. The CDR3 DNA follows: TGTGCCAGCTCACCCCTTGGCGGGACAGGGGGCGGAAACACTGAAGCTTTCTTT.

The chain combines TRBV2 with TRBJ1-4; 8 bases agree with TRBD1. Germline V gives CDR1 SNHLY, CDR2 FYNNEI. J gave up 8 bases and V 8 bases, and 10 bases lay outside the gene matches. This CDR3 is built from 14 residues. The DNA for the CDR3 is TGTGCCAGCTACTATGACAGGGGCGAAGAAAAACTGTTTTTT. This translates into CASYYDRGEEKLFF.

The V and J genes are TRBV7-9 and TRBJ2-7; D may be TRBD1 (6 bases). From germline, CDR1 is SEHNR and CDR2 FQNEAQ (reference sequence). CDR3 length equals 13 residues. The chain's CDR3 is CASRDKRTYEQYF. CDR3 DNA sequence: TGTGCTTCCCGGGACAAACGAACCTACGAGCAGTACTTC. Using reference TRBV7-9 and TRBJ2-7 for the parts outside the CDR3, the full variable domain is DTGVSQNPRHKITKRGQNVTFRCDPISEHNRLYWYRQTLGQGPEFLTYFQNEAQLEKSRLLSDRFSAERPKGSFSTLEIQRTEQGDSAMYLCASRDKRTYEQYFGPGTRLTVT.

The chain is built from TRBV7-2 and TRBJ1-2, with 8 positions matching TRBD1. Germline assignment: CDR1 SGHTA and CDR2 FQGNSA. The V segment lost 1 base and the J segment 8 bases; nucleotides outside the gene matches: 9. The CDR3 contains 15 residues. Here the CDR3 DNA reads TGTGCCAGCAGCTTAGATGCAGGGGGCCGAACAGGCTACACCTTC. It codes for CASSLDAGGRTGYTF.

The chain uses TRBV7-2 and TRBJ2-7; perhaps TRBD1 as D (5 bases). The CDR3 consists of 14 residues. Trimming removed 2 bases from V and 3 bases from J, with 11 bases in between. Looked up from germline, CDR1 is SGHTA and CDR2 is FQGNSA. The CDR3 reads CASSLFPGHYEQYF. The CDR3 DNA follows: TGTGCCAGCAGCTTATTTCCAGGGCACTACGAGCAGTACTTC.

Only a few counts were recorded for this clone. V gene TRBV9 combines with J gene TRBJ1-3; 8 bases are shared with TRBD1. CDR1 SGDLS and CDR2 YYNGEE come from the germline V gene. After removal of 0 bases from V and 3 bases from J, the junction contained 5 bases not matched to a gene. There are 16 residues in the CDR3. Here the CDR3 reads CASSVVDRAIGNTIYF. The CDR3 DNA is TGTGCCAGCAGCGTAGTGGACAGGGCGATTGGAAACACCATATATTTT.

V is TRBV4-1 and J is TRBJ2-3; the D gene is possibly TRBD1 (6 bases). CDR3 length: 15 amino acids. The V end lost 3 bases, the J end lost 2 bases, and 12 bases lay between the germline ends. Looked up from germline, CDR1 is MGHRA and CDR2 is YSYEKL. CDR3 nucleotide sequence: TGCGCCAGCAGCCACCAGACAGGATTCACAGATACGCAGTATTTT. Translation: CASSHQTGFTDTQYF.

The rearrangement joins TRBV12-5 to TRBJ1-4; D not resolved. This CDR3 has 16 residues. The germline gives CDR1 LGHNT, CDR2 FRNRAP. V lost 1 base, J lost 8 bases, and 17 bases lay in between. This chain's CDR3 is CASGLGVVDNSEKLFF. The CDR3, as DNA: TGTGCTAGTGGTTTGGGCGTGGTCGATAATAGCGAAAAACTGTTTTTT.

CDR3 loop: CASSLRRLGGDYGYTF. As DNA, the CDR3 is TGTGCCAGCAGCTTAAGGCGCTTAGGCGGGGACTATGGCTACACCTTC. This chain connects TRBV13 to TRBJ1-2, with D unresolved. V was clipped by 2 bases and J by 3 bases, with 16 bases between them. The CDR3 has 16 amino acids. CDR1 PRHDT and CDR2 FYEKMQ come from the germline V gene (reference sequence).

CDR3 sequence (DNA): TGTGCCAGTAGTATATCTCTGACACTCGGAGGGATTAACTATGGCTACACCTTC. It specifies CASSISLTLGGINYGYTF. The chain is built from TRBV19 and TRBJ1-2; the D is unclear. Germline V gene sequence: CDR1 LNHDA, CDR2 SQIVND (reference sequence). Trimming left V 2 bases short and J 1 base short, with 20 bases between. This CDR3 is 18 amino acids long.

The chain uses TRBV21-1 and TRBJ2-7; TRBD1, the D gene given by the table, was not confirmed from the DNA. TRBV21-1 counts as a pseudogene. The CDR3 runs to 21 residues. CDR3: CASSKGVSVLRGRAQVYEQYF. In nucleotides, the CDR3 is TGTGCCAGCAGCAAAGGAGTGTCCGTGCTACGAGGCAGGGCCCAAGTCTACGAGCAGTACTTC.